Shown below are 28 T cell receptor beta chains from a single sample sequenced in a study of CD8+ T cells in alopecia areata (dated by TCRdb to about 2018). Libraries were constructed by the immunoSEQ multiplex PCR assay. For TCR sequencing, RNA was extracted from every sample and reverse transcribed into cDNA to serve as template. Sourced from immuneACCESS, this table was stored by TCRdb with only in-frame sequences that have V and J called. A share of the clones is absent; for the studies checked, an unresolved V gene accounts for under half, and the remainder has no known explanation. For this sample there are over 150,000 clones; less than 80% appear just once. The ten largest clones take up approximately 14% of the sample. What this sample's time point label stands for: less than 25 weeks on oral tofacitinib. Interpreted using the paper, the treatment or condition label stands for: oral pan-JAK inhibitor, 5-10 mg twice daily.

The sequenced sample was CD4+ T cells sorted from blood, obtained at week 24, from a patient treated with tofacitinib. Every receptor here comes from a human donor with alopecia areata.

This rearrangement joins TRBV7-8 to TRBJ1-2; TRBD1 matches at 9 bases. The ends lost 0 bases at V and 8 bases at J; junction bases unmatched: 4. The germline V gene has CDR1 SGHVS and CDR2 FQNEAQ. CDR3 length equals 14 residues. The chain's CDR3 is CASSLAGTGIGYTF. The CDR3 coding sequence is TGTGCCAGCAGCTTAGCCGGGACAGGGATCGGCTACACCTTC.

The J gene is TRBJ1-2, the V gene TRBV4-2; D call uncertain. The CDR3 is made up of 16 amino acids. Trimming pared 0 bases from V and 4 bases from J, leaving 15 bases between. Germline-derived CDR1 and CDR2 are LGHNA and YNFKEQ. CDR3 nucleotide sequence: TGTGCCAGCAGCCAAGATCAGGAGGAAATCTTCTATGGCTACACCTTC. It yields the protein CASSQDQEEIFYGYTF.

This clone has ten or more counts. The junction departs from germline at one end; a sequencing error may be responsible. The gene calls are TRBV10-3 and TRBJ2-5, with D tentatively TRBD1 (6 bases). CDR1 is ENHRY and CDR2 is SYGVKD in the germline V gene. The CDR3 runs to 14 residues. This CDR3 is CAISEGQLQKTQYF. The CDR3 DNA is TGTGCCATCAGTGAGGGACAGCTCCAAAAGACCCAGTACTTC.

The gene calls are TRBV4-1 and TRBJ1-5; 7 bases line up with TRBD1. The germline CDR1 and CDR2 sequences are MGHRA and YSYEKL. The CDR3 runs 15 residues. V gave up 0 bases and J gave up 4 bases; unmatched junction bases: 3. Here the CDR3 DNA reads TGCGCCAGCAGCCAAGAAGCGACAGGGAATCAGCCCCAGCATTTT. Translated, it gives CASSQEATGNQPQHF.

The chain has TRBV23-1 and TRBJ2-7; D is unresolved. TRBV23-1 qualifies as an ORF whose function is uncertain. The V end lost 4 bases, the J end lost 12 bases, and 10 bases lay between the germline ends. This CDR3 contains 10 residues. CDR3 DNA sequence: TGCGCCAGCAGTCGAGCAGTCCCGTACTTC. Its translation: CASSRAVPYF.

The chain is built from TRBV10-3 and TRBJ2-6; D is perhaps TRBD1 (5 bases). V dropped 6 bases and J dropped 4 bases, with 10 bases sitting between them. Germline loops: CDR1 ENHRY, CDR2 SYGVKD. The CDR3 runs 14 residues. The CDR3 DNA is TGTGCCATCAGGTTAGGGGCCGGGGCCAACGTCCTGACTTTC. Protein: CAIRLGAGANVLTF.

This clone was found a few times. Other DNA sequences from this sample encode an identical CDR3 as well. V is TRBV30 and J is TRBJ1-1; maybe TRBD1 (5 bases). The V gene lost 0 bases and the J gene lost 0 bases, with 5 bases spanning the gap. Germline values: CDR1 GTSNPN, CDR2 SVGIG (reference sequence). The CDR3 has 13 residues. The CDR3 sequence: CAWSVQVNTEAFF. CDR3 coding DNA: TGTGCCTGGAGTGTACAGGTGAACACTGAAGCTTTCTTT. The full variable domain, in which reference TRBV30 and TRBJ1-1 provide the parts outside the CDR3, is SQTIHQWPATLVQPVGSPLSLECTVEGTSNPNLYWYRQAAGRGLQLLFYSVGIGQISSEVPQNLSASRPQDRQFILSSKKLLLSDSGFYLCAWSVQVNTEAFFGQGTRLTVV.

This chain connects TRBV29-1 to TRBJ1-2; 7 positions agree with TRBD1. The CDR3 has 14 amino acids. V was pared by 6 bases and J by 4 bases, with 11 bases of the junction left unmatched. The V gene's germline CDR1 is SQVTM and CDR2 ANQGSEA. CDR3 DNA sequence: TGCAGCGTAATGGACAGGATAGAACCCTATGGCTACACCTTC. It specifies CSVMDRIEPYGYTF.

This sequence joins TRBV30 and TRBJ1-4; D uncertain. CDR1 and CDR2 from the germline V gene are GTSNPN and SVGIG (reference sequence). Trimming took off 0 bases at V and 7 bases at J, with 9 bases between the two ends. This CDR3 is 13 amino acids long. This CDR3 is CAWSVGLSEKLFF. The CDR3 DNA follows: TGTGCCTGGAGTGTAGGCCTGAGTGAAAAACTGTTTTTT.

The chain has TRBV27 and TRBJ2-2, with D hard to call. Trimming removed 0 bases from V and 7 bases from J, with 9 bases in between. The CDR3 runs to 14 residues. Germline V gene lookup returns CDR1 MNHEY and CDR2 SMNVEV (reference sequence). As DNA, the CDR3 is TGTGCCAGCAGTTTATCCCCCTTGGGCGGGGAGCTGTTTTTT. Translating it yields CASSLSPLGGELFF.

The chain links TRBV5-1 to TRBJ1-1; 10 positions match TRBD1. Germline V lookup: CDR1 SGHRS, CDR2 YFSETQ. This CDR3 spans 15 amino acids. The junction had 5 bases not matched to a gene; V was cut back by 0 bases and J by 6 bases. CDR3 sequence: CASSLGDRGGPEAFF. In DNA, the CDR3 is TGCGCCAGCAGCTTGGGGGACAGGGGAGGGCCTGAAGCTTTCTTT. The variable domain in full, with the rest retrieved from reference TRBV5-1 and TRBJ1-1, is KAGVTQTPRYLIKTRGQQVTLSCSPISGHRSVSWYQQTPGQGLQFLFEYFSETQRNKGNFPGRFSGRQFSNSRSEMNVSTLELGDSALYLCASSLGDRGGPEAFFGQGTRLTVV.

V is TRBV2 and J is TRBJ2-7, with a possible D match to TRBD1 (7 bases). Germline V gene data show CDR1 as SNHLY and CDR2 as FYNNEI. The CDR3 length is 13 residues. The V and J ends lost 4 bases and 8 bases respectively, with 15 bases between them. The CDR3 reads CASSVRAGGKQYF. The DNA of the CDR3 is TGTGCCAGCAGTGTGCGGGCAGGGGGGAAGCAGTACTTC. The full variable domain, in which reference TRBV2 and TRBJ2-7 provide the parts outside the CDR3, is EPEVTQTPSHQVTQMGQEVILRCVPISNHLYFYWYRQILGQKVEFLVSFYNNEISEKSEIFDDQFSVERPDGSNFTLKIRSTKLEDSAMYFCASSVRAGGKQYFGPGTRLTVT.

The V gene is TRBV29-1, the J gene TRBJ2-6; 11 bases line up with TRBD1. V dropped 6 bases and J dropped 4; count of bases not matched to a gene: 11. Germline V gene data show CDR1 as SQVTM and CDR2 as ANQGSEA. The CDR3 length is 17 residues. CDR3: CSVARDRGIAGANVLTF. The CDR3 DNA follows: TGCAGCGTCGCTCGGGACAGGGGGATAGCAGGGGCCAACGTCCTGACTTTC.

This clone showed up just a few times. One junction end disagrees with the germline gene, perhaps due to a read error. The chain has TRBV7-7 and TRBJ2-7, with TRBD2 matching 13 bases. CDR3 length: 16 amino acids. Germline V lookup: CDR1 SSHAT, CDR2 FNYEAQ (reference sequence). The CDR3 protein is CASSLATSGGPGEQYF. Written as DNA, the CDR3 is TGTGCTAGCAGCTTAGCGACTAGCGGGGGGCCGGGGGAGCAGTACTTC.

Only one count was recorded for this clone. The chain recombines TRBV30 with TRBJ1-3; no firm D call. Deletions cut 5 bases from V and 0 bases from J, with 8 bases between. This CDR3 spans 13 amino acids. CDR1 is GTSNPN and CDR2 is SVGIG in the germline V gene (reference sequence). The CDR3 loop is CAWAQRSGNTIYF. DNA for the CDR3: TGTGCCTGGGCACAACGCTCTGGAAACACCATATATTTT.

J is TRBJ2-7 and V is TRBV5-1; TRBD1 matches 7 bases. Germline V gene data show CDR1 as SGHRS and CDR2 as YFSETQ. The CDR3 runs 15 residues. The V segment lost 0 bases and the J segment 4 bases; nucleotides outside the gene matches: 7. CDR3 amino acids: CASSLGGQNPYEQYF. The CDR3 nucleotides read TGCGCCAGCAGCTTGGGGGGACAGAATCCTTACGAGCAGTACTTC.

V is TRBV4-2 and J is TRBJ2-7, with D tentatively TRBD2 (6 bases). The CDR3 sequence is 14 residues long. CDR1 is LGHNA, CDR2 YNFKEQ, per germline. Trimming pared 0 bases from V and 6 bases from J, leaving 12 bases between. The CDR3, as DNA: TGTGCCAGCAGCCAAGACGGATTGGGGGGCGAGCAGTACTTC. Its translation is CASSQDGLGGEQYF.

The rearrangement joins TRBV7-2 to TRBJ2-4, with D unresolved. CDR1 SGHTA and CDR2 FQGNSA come from the germline V gene. The germline V and J ends were trimmed by 2 bases and 0 bases, with 8 bases remaining between them. The CDR3 is 15 amino acids. CDR3 sequence reads: CASSLPKGAKNIQYF. CDR3 sequence (DNA): TGTGCCAGCAGCTTACCGAAGGGAGCCAAAAACATTCAGTACTTC.

This chain links TRBV10-3 with TRBJ2-2; unclear D gene. Deletions cut 2 bases from V and 3 bases from J, with 7 bases between. The CDR3 loop spans 14 amino acids. Germline CDR1 ENHRY, CDR2 SYGVKD. This CDR3 reads CAISEPGDTGELFF. The CDR3 coding sequence is TGTGCCATCAGTGAGCCTGGGGACACCGGGGAGCTGTTTTTT.

This clone has just one count. The chain combines TRBV6-1 with TRBJ1-5; D might be TRBD1 (6 bases). Germline CDR1 reads MNHNS; CDR2 reads SASEGT. V shed 7 bases and J shed 9 bases, with 13 bases lying between them. The CDR3 totals 12 residues. The CDR3 nucleotides are TGTGCCAGCACGGCAGGGGATGTGCCCCAGCATTTT. Its translation is CASTAGDVPQHF.

The rearrangement uses TRBV2 and TRBJ1-6; no firm D call. V lost 3 bases to trimming and J lost 0 bases, with 15 bases between them. CDR3 size: 18 residues. Looked up from germline, CDR1 is SNHLY and CDR2 is FYNNEI. The CDR3 spells CASSDGRNPSSYNSPLHF. CDR3 sequence (DNA): TGTGCCAGCAGTGATGGGCGGAATCCGAGCTCCTATAATTCACCCCTCCACTTT.

The V and J genes are TRBV28 and TRBJ1-1; D is uncertain. Germline loops: CDR1 MDHEN, CDR2 SYDVKM. This CDR3 contains 13 residues. Trimming removed 7 bases from V and 1 base from J, with 10 bases in between. CDR3 sequence (DNA): TGTGCCAGCACCCGGGTACGGAACACTGAAGCTTTCTTT. This codes for CASTRVRNTEAFF.

This chain joins TRBV5-1 and TRBJ1-6, with 7 positions matching TRBD1. Germline V CDR1 and CDR2: SGHRS, YFSETQ. Unmatched junction bases numbered 4, after V lost 4 bases and J lost 6 bases. The length of the CDR3 is 14 residues. The CDR3 sequence: CASSIDRVNSPLHF. In DNA form, the CDR3 reads TGCGCCAGCAGCATTGACAGGGTTAATTCACCCCTCCACTTT.

The J gene is TRBJ1-2, the V gene TRBV5-6; D unclear. This CDR3 comprises 14 residues. The germline V gene encodes CDR1 SGHDT and CDR2 YYEEEE. V dropped 0 bases and J dropped 7 bases, with 13 bases sitting between them. The CDR3 region has the DNA TGTGCCAGCAGCTTGGTTTCGGCGACGGGTGGCTACACCTTC. Its protein is CASSLVSATGGYTF.

The chain carries TRBV7-8 and TRBJ1-2; no clear D gene. The germline gives CDR1 SGHVS, CDR2 FQNEAQ. The CDR3 is made up of 15 amino acids. V lost 2 bases, J lost 2 bases, and 12 bases lay in between. CDR3 sequence (DNA): TGTGCCAGCAGCTTAATAGGCAGGTCGAACTATGGCTACACCTTC. This codes for CASSLIGRSNYGYTF.

The J gene is TRBJ1-6, the V gene TRBV27, with TRBD1 matching 8 bases. V dropped 3 bases and J dropped 9; count of bases not matched to a gene: 4. In germline, CDR1 is MNHEY, CDR2 SMNVEV (reference sequence). This CDR3 region has 14 residues. The CDR3: CASSFRQGASPLHF. For the CDR3, the DNA is TGTGCCAGCAGTTTTCGGCAGGGGGCTTCACCCCTCCACTTT.

The chain recombines TRBV29-1 with TRBJ2-7; D remains unclear. The CDR3 extends over 12 amino acids. Germline loops: CDR1 SQVTM, CDR2 ANQGSEA. V was pared by 4 bases and J by 4 bases, with 11 bases between. CDR3 in DNA: TGCAGCGTTGGCTGGCAAGGATACGAGCAGTACTTC. Its protein product is CSVGWQGYEQYF.

The genes are TRBV30 and TRBJ2-1; TRBD1 matches 9 bases. Germline V gene data show CDR1 as GTSNPN and CDR2 as SVGIG (reference sequence). V trimming: 7 bases; J trimming: 7 bases; junction bases outside the gene matches: 14. This CDR3 comprises 15 residues. The CDR3 DNA sequence: TGTGCCTCAGCGACAGGGGGGTATTCTTTTAATGAGCAGTTCTTC. It yields the protein CASATGGYSFNEQFF.